These T cell receptor beta chains were read from a single sample in a study of blood T cells in healthy people across ages. TCRdb re-called the 5' RACE reads with MiXCR, one entry per CDR3 protein. Among approximately 680,000 distinct CDR3 sequences listed, approximately 29% were seen once. The sequenced sample was blood. These receptors originate from a woman aged 80 or older in good health. Both conserved end residues are part of each CDR3. D genes are given only for firm matches. Clone size is not always given. Where it is, it says once, few, many or a class for expanded clones.

v_gene,abundance,d_gene,j_gene,CDR3nt,CDR3aa
TRBV12-3/TRBV12-4,.,.,TRBJ1-3,TGTGCCAGCAGCGACAGGAGGCGCGCTGGAAACACCATATATTTT,CASSDRRRAGNTIYF
TRBV7-2,few,TRBD2,TRBJ2-7,TGTGCCAGCAGCATAACTAGCGGGGCCTACAATGAGCAGTACTTC,CASSITSGAYNEQYF
TRBV19,.,.,TRBJ2-1,TGTGCCACCCGTGGGGCAGACAGTGAGCAGTTCTTC,CATRGADSEQFF
TRBV30,many,.,TRBJ1-2,TGTGCCTGGATGGAGGGCTACACCTTC,CAWMEGYTF
TRBV5-1,.,.,TRBJ2-7,TGCGCCAGCAGCGCCACCGGGAGCGGCTCCTACAATGAGCAGTACTTT,CASSATGSGSYNEQYF
TRBV6-5,many,.,TRBJ2-7,TGTGCCAGCAGTTACTCGACGGGGTACCCAACCCCTGGCGAGCAGTACTTC,CASSYSTGYPTPGEQYF
TRBV4-3,few,.,TRBJ1-5,TGCGCCAGCAGCCAAGACTCCGGGGCAAGCAATCAGCCCCAGCATTTT,CASSQDSGASNQPQHF
TRBV14,.,.,TRBJ2-1,TGTGCCAGCAGCCAAGTCAGGGTTGGGGTGAATGAGCAGTTCTTC,CASSQVRVGVNEQFF
TRBV7-9,once,.,TRBJ1-2,TGTGCCAGCAGCCCTGGGGTGGGTATCTATGGCTACACCTTC,CASSPGVGIYGYTF
TRBV7-8,once,.,TRBJ1-1,TGTGCCAGCAGCGCTCTCCGAAGGTCGAACACTGAAGCTTTCTTT,CASSALRRSNTEAFF
TRBV7-3,many,.,TRBJ1-6,TGTGCCAGCAGCTTATCGCGGAATAATTCACCCCTCCACTTT,CASSLSRNNSPLHF
TRBV12-3/TRBV12-4,many,.,TRBJ1-1,TGTGCCAGCAGTCCGCGTGGGGGTAGCACTGAAGCTTTCTTT,CASSPRGGSTEAFF
TRBV20-1,many,.,TRBJ1-1,TGCAGTGCTAGAGGAGGGGGAAGGTCTGAAGCTTTCTTT,CSARGGGRSEAFF
TRBV6-1,once,.,TRBJ1-2,TGTGTCAGCAGTGAATCCCATTATGGCTACACCTTC,CVSSESHYGYTF
TRBV28,.,.,TRBJ2-4,TGTGCCAGCAGTCGCCCTGAAAACATTCAGTACTTC,CASSRPENIQYF
TRBV28,.,TRBD1,TRBJ1-1,TGTGCCAGCAGTTCCCCAGGGGGGGCGCCCTCCACTGAAGCTTTCTTT,CASSSPGGAPSTEAFF
TRBV5-1,many,TRBD2,TRBJ2-1,TGCGCCAGCAGCTCCGGGACTAGGCACAATGAGCAGTTCTTC,CASSSGTRHNEQFF
TRBV20-1,.,TRBD2,TRBJ2-5,TGCAGTGCTAGTGATGCTAGCGGGAGAGAGACCCAGTACTTC,CSASDASGRETQYF
TRBV5-1,few,TRBD1,TRBJ2-1,TGCGCCAGCAGCGTAACCGGGACAGGGAGATACAATGAGCAGTTCTTC,CASSVTGTGRYNEQFF
TRBV4-3,few,TRBD1,TRBJ1-1,TGCGCCAGCAGCCAACTGGGGGGACAGGGTAACACTGAAGCTTTCTTT,CASSQLGGQGNTEAFF
TRBV20-1,.,TRBD1,TRBJ2-7,TGCAGTGCTAGAGGGACAGGGGATTACGAGCAGTACTTC,CSARGTGDYEQYF
TRBV7-2,many,TRBD2,TRBJ2-5,TGTGCCAGCAGCTTAGAGTGGCGGGGGAATCGAGAGACCCAGTACTTC,CASSLEWRGNRETQYF
TRBV9,many,.,TRBJ2-7,TGTGCCAGCAGCATAACGGACCAACCCTACGAGCAGTACTTC,CASSITDQPYEQYF
TRBV29-1,.,.,TRBJ2-7,TGCAGCATTGAAGAAGGCGGCAGAGGTTACGAGCAGTGCTTC,CSIEEGGRGYEQCF
TRBV18,many,TRBD1,TRBJ2-6,TGTGCCAGCTCGTATAAACCGGGACAGGGCGCCTCTGGGGCCAACGTCCTGACTTTC,CASSYKPGQGASGANVLTF
TRBV4-3,many,.,TRBJ1-4,TGCGCCAGCAGCCCGATGGGTGGTGAAAAACTGTTTTTT,CASSPMGGEKLFF
TRBV12-3/TRBV12-4,.,.,TRBJ2-3,TGTGCCAGCAGTTTAGGGGTTATCGCAGATGCGGAGTATTTT,CASSLGVIADAEYF
TRBV5-1,many,TRBD1,TRBJ2-5,TGCGCCAGCAGCGGGGGGACAGGTGGCCAAGAGACCCAGTACTTC,CASSGGTGGQETQYF
TRBV12-3/TRBV12-4,many,.,TRBJ1-2,TGTGCCAGCAGTACCGACAGGCTACACTATGGCTACACCTTC,CASSTDRLHYGYTF
TRBV7-6,.,.,TRBJ2-1,TGTGCCAGCAGCCAATTTGGCGGAGATGAGCAGTTCTTC,CASSQFGGDEQFF
TRBV4-2,.,.,TRBJ1-2,TGTGCCAGCAGCCAAGATGAAGCCGGGGTCTATGGCTACACCTTC,CASSQDEAGVYGYTF
TRBV7-9,.,.,TRBJ1-4,TGTGCCAGCAGCCATAAGGGTGAAAAACTGTTTTTT,CASSHKGEKLFF
TRBV10-3,many,TRBD2,TRBJ2-6,TGTGCCATCACAGCGGGGGCTGGGGCCAACGTCCTGACTTTC,CAITAGAGANVLTF
TRBV29-1,.,.,TRBJ2-1,TGCAGCGTTGCTCCCCTGGGGCCACGGGGCAATGAGCAGTTCTTC,CSVAPLGPRGNEQFF
TRBV12-3/TRBV12-4,many,.,TRBJ2-1,TGTGCCAGCAGTTTATCGCTAGCGGAGCAGTTCTTC,CASSLSLAEQFF
TRBV7-3,many,.,TRBJ2-5,TGTGCCAGCAGCTTAAGGGGCGCCTCAGGCGGGCAAGAGACCCAGTACTTC,CASSLRGASGGQETQYF
TRBV5-1,many,.,TRBJ1-1,TGCGCCAGCAGCCCAGGACAGAATCCGAACACTGAAGCTTTCTTT,CASSPGQNPNTEAFF
TRBV2,few,.,TRBJ1-4,TGTGCCAGCAGTGAATCCAGTACTAATGAAAAACTGTTTTTT,CASSESSTNEKLFF
TRBV10-3,many,.,TRBJ2-1,TGTGCCATCAGTGGGGGAGCTTCCTACAATGAGCAGTTCTTC,CAISGGASYNEQFF
TRBV5-1,many,TRBD2,TRBJ2-1,TGCGCCAGCAGCCTGGATGGGACTAGGGTTGATGAGCAGTTCTTC,CASSLDGTRVDEQFF
TRBV3-1,few,.,TRBJ1-1,TGCGCTACTTGGTCGGGTAACACTGAAGCTTTCTTT,CATWSGNTEAFF
TRBV6-4,many,.,TRBJ1-2,TGTGCCAGCAGTGACGGCACAGGGCCCCCGCCCGGGGGCTACACCTTC,CASSDGTGPPPGGYTF
TRBV20-1,many,TRBD2,TRBJ2-3,TGCAGTGCTAGAATAGCGGGGGATACAGATACGCAGTATTTT,CSARIAGDTDTQYF
TRBV19,.,TRBD1,TRBJ1-6,TGTGCCAGTAGTGCAAAGGCCCGGGACAGGGCCTATAATTCACCCCTCCACTTT,CASSAKARDRAYNSPLHF
TRBV12-3/TRBV12-4,many,.,TRBJ2-7,TGTGCCAGCAGTTTTCAGTCAGGGCTTCCCTCCTACGAGCAGTACTTC,CASSFQSGLPSYEQYF
TRBV20-1,.,.,TRBJ1-1,TGCAGTGCTGGCCCCTTCGACAGATTAGGCACTGAAGCTTTCTTT,CSAGPFDRLGTEAFF
TRBV27,.,.,TRBJ2-2,TGTGCCAGCAGACTCCCGGGACTCTCGAACACCGGGGAGCTGTTTTTT,CASRLPGLSNTGELFF
TRBV7-2,few,TRBD2,TRBJ2-7,TGTGCCAGCAGCATACTAGCGGGCTTTAGTGAAACCCAGTACTTC,CASSILAGFSETQYF
TRBV6-2/TRBV6-3,.,.,TRBJ2-1,TGTGCCAGCAGATCCCACACTGGGAGTGAGCAGTTCTTC,CASRSHTGSEQFF
TRBV5-5,many,.,TRBJ2-3,TGTGCCAGCAGCGAGGACGTGAACACAGATACGCAGTATTTT,CASSEDVNTDTQYF
TRBV12-3/TRBV12-4,.,TRBD1,TRBJ1-2,TGTGCCAGCAGCCGAACCCGGACAGGGGGCTCTGGCTACACCTTC,CASSRTRTGGSGYTF
TRBV7-2,many,TRBD2,TRBJ2-5,TGTGCCAGCAGCTTAGGCACTAGCGGGGGCCTCATTGAGACCCAGTACTTC,CASSLGTSGGLIETQYF
TRBV5-1,.,.,TRBJ1-3,TGCGCCAGCAGCTTGGAGGTCTCAGGGTCGGGAAACACCATATATTTT,CASSLEVSGSGNTIYF
TRBV2,.,.,TRBJ1-1,TGTGCCAGCAGTGAAGCATTCGGTAATACTGAAGCTTTCTTT,CASSEAFGNTEAFF
TRBV2,many,.,TRBJ2-5,TGTGCCAGCAGTGAACTAGGGAAAGGGTACTTC,CASSELGKGYF